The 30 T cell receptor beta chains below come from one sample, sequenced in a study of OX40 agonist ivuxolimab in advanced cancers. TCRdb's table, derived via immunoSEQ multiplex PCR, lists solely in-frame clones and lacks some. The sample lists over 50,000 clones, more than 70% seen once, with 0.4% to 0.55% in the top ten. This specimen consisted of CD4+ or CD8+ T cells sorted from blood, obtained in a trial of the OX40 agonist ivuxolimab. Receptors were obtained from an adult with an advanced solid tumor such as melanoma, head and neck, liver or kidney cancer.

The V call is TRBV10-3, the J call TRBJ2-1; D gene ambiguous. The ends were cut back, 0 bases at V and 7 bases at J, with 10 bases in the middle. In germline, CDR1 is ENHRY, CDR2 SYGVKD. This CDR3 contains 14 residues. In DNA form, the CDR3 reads TGTGCCATCAGTGAGTCAGATCTGGGAAATGAGCAGTTCTTC. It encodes CAISESDLGNEQFF.

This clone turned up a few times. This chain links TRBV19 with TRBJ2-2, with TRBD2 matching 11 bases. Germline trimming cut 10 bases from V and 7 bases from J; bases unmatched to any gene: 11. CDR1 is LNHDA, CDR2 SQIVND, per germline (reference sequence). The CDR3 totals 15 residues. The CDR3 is CATRELAGVDGELFF. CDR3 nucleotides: TGTGCCACCCGAGAACTAGCGGGAGTAGACGGGGAGCTGTTTTTT.

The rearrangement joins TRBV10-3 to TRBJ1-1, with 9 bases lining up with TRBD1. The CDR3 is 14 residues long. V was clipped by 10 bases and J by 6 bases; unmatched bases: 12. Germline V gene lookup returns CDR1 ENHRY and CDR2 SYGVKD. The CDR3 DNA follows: TGTGCCACCGGTGAATGGGACAGGGATGCTGAAGCTTTCTTT. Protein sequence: CATGEWDRDAEAFF.

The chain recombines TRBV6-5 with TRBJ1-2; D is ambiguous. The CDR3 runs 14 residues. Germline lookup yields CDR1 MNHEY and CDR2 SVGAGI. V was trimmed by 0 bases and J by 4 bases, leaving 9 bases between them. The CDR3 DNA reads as TGTGCCAGCAGTTACTCGCCGGCTACCTATGGCTACACCTTC. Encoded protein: CASSYSPATYGYTF.

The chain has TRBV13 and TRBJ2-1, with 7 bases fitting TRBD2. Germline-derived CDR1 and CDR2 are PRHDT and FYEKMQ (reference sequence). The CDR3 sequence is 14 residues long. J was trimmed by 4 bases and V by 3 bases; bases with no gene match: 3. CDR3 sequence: CASSLQRGYNEQFF. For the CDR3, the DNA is TGTGCCAGCAGCTTGCAGCGGGGTTACAATGAGCAGTTCTTC.

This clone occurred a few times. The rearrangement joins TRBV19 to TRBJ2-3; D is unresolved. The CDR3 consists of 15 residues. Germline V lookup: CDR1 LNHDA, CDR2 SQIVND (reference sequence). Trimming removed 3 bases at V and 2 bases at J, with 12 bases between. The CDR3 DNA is TGTGCCAGTAGTATCGAACTCGTTAACACAGATACGCAGTATTTT. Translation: CASSIELVNTDTQYF.

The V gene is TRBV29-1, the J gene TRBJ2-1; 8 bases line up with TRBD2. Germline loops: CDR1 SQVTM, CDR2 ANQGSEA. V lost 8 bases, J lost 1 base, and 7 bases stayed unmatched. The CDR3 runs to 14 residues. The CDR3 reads CSLSAGGSYNEQFF. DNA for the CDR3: TGCAGCTTATCTGCGGGAGGATCCTACAATGAGCAGTTCTTC.

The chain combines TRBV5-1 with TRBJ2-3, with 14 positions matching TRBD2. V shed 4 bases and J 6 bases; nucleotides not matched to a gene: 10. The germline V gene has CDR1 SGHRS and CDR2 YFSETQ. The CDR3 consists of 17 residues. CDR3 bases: TGCGCCAGCAGCCAATCAAGGACTAGCGGGAGGTTGGATACGCAGTATTTT. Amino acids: CASSQSRTSGRLDTQYF.

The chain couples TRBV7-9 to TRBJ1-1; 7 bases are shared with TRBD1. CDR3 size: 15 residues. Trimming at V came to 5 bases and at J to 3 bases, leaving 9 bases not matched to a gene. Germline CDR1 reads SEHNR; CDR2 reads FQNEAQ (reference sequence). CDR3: CASSPGGGSHTEAFF. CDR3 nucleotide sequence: TGTGCCAGCAGCCCAGGGGGAGGGTCCCACACTGAAGCTTTCTTT.

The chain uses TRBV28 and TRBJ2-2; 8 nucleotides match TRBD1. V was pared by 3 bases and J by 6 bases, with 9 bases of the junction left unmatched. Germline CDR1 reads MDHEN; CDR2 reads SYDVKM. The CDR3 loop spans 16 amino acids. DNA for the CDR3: TGTGCCAGCAGTTTGGGGGACAGGCGGTTCCCCGGGGAGCTGTTTTTT. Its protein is CASSLGDRRFPGELFF. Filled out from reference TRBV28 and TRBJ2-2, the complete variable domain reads DVKVTQSSRYLVKRTGEKVFLECVQDMDHENMFWYRQDPGLGLRLIYFSYDVKMKEKGDIPEGYSVSREKKERFSLILESASTNQTSMYLCASSLGDRRFPGELFFGEGSRLTVL.

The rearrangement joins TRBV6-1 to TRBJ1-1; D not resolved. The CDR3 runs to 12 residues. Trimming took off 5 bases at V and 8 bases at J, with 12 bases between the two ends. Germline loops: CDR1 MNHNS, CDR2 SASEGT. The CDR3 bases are TGTGCCAGCAGTCTTCAATCGCCAGAAGCTTTCTTT. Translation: CASSLQSPEAFF.

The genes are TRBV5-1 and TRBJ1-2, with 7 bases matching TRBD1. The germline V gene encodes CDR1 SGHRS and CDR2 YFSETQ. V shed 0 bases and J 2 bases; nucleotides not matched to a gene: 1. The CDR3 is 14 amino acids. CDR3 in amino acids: CASSLGGQNYGYTF. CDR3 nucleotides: TGCGCCAGCAGCTTGGGGGGACAGAACTATGGCTACACCTTC.

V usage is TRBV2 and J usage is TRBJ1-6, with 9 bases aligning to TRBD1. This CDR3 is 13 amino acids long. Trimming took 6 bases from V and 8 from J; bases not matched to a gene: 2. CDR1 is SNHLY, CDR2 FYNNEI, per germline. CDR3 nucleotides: TGTGCCAGCAGGACAGGGGGAGATTCACCCCTCCACTTT. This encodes CASRTGGDSPLHF.

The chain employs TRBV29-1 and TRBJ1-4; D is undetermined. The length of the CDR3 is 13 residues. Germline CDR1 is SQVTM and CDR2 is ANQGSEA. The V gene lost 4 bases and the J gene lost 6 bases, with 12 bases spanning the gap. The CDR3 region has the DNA TGCAGCGTTGTGTCTCCGCGGGATGAAAAACTGTTTTTT. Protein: CSVVSPRDEKLFF.

CDR3 protein: CACSGKTYTDTQYF. The CDR3 nucleotides read TGTGCCTGCTCGGGCAAAACCTACACAGATACGCAGTATTTT. This chain joins TRBV30 and TRBJ2-3; D gene ambiguous. Germline V gene lookup returns CDR1 GTSNPN and CDR2 SVGIG (reference sequence). With 6 bases removed from V and 2 bases from J, the gap between germline ends came to 15 bases. CDR3 length: 14 amino acids.

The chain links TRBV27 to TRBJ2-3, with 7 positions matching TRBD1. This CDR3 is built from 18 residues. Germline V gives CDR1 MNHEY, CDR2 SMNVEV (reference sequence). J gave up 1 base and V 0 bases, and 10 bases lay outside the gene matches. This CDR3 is CASSLSFRQGGGTDTQYF. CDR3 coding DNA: TGTGCCAGCAGTTTATCGTTCAGACAGGGTGGCGGCACAGATACGCAGTATTTT.

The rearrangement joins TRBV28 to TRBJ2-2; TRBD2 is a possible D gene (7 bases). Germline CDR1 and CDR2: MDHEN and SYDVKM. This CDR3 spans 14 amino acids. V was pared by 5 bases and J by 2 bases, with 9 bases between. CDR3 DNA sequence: TGTGCCAGCAGTGGGGGGGCTAACACCGGGGAGCTGTTTTTT. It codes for CASSGGANTGELFF.

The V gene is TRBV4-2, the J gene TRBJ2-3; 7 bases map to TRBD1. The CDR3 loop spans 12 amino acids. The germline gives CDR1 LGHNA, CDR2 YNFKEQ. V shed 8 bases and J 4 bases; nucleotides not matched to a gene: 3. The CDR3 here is CASRTGADTQYF. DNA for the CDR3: TGTGCCAGCCGGACAGGTGCAGATACGCAGTATTTT.

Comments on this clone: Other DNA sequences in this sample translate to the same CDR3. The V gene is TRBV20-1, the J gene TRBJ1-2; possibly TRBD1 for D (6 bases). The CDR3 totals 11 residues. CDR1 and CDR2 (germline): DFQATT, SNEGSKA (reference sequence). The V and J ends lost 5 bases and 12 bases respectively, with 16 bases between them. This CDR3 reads CSAGGGEEDTF. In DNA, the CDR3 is TGCAGTGCTGGGGGGGGCGAGGAAGACACCTTC.

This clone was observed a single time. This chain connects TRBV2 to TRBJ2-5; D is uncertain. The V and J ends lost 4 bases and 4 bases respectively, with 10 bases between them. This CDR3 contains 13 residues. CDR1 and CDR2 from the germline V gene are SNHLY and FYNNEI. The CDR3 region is CASSGVAGETQYF. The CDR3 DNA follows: TGTGCCAGCAGTGGGGTAGCCGGAGAGACCCAGTACTTC.

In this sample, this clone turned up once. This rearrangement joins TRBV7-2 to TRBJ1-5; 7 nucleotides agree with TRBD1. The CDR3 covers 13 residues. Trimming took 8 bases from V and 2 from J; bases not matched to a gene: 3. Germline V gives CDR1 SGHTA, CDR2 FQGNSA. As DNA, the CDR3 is TGTGCCAGCGCCGACAGGGGCAATCAGCCCCAGCATTTT. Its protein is CASADRGNQPQHF.

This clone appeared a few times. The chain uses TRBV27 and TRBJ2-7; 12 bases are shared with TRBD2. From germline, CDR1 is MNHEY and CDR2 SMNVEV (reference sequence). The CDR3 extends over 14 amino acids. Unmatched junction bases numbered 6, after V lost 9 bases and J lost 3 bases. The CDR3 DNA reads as TGTGCCAGTTTACCACTAGCGGGAGGCTACGAGCAGTACTTC. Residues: CASLPLAGGYEQYF.

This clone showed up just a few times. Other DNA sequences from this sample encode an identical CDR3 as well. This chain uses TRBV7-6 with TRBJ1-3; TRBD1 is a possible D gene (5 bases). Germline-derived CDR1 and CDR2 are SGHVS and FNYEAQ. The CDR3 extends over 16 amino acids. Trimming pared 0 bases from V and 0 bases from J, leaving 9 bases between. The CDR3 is CASSLAQASSGNTIYF. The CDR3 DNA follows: TGTGCCAGCAGCTTAGCACAGGCAAGCTCTGGAAACACCATATATTTT.

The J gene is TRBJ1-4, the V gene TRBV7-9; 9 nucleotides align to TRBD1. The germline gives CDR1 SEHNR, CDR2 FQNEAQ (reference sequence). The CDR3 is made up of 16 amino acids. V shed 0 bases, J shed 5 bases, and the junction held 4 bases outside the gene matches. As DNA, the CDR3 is TGTGCCAGCAGCTTAGCTGGGGGGACAGGGAATGAAAAACTGTTTTTT. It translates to CASSLAGGTGNEKLFF.

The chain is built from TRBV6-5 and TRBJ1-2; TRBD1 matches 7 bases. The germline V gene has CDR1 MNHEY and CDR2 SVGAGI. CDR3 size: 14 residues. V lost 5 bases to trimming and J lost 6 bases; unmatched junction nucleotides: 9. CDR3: CASSNPGQRDGYTF. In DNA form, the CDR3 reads TGTGCCAGCAGTAACCCGGGACAGAGAGATGGCTACACCTTC.

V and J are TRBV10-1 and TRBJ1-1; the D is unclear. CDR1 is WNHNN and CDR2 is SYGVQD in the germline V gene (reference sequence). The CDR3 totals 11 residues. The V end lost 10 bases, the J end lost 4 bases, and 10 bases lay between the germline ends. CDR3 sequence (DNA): TGCGCCACCCAGGTAGGCACTGAAGCTTTCTTT. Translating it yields CATQVGTEAFF.

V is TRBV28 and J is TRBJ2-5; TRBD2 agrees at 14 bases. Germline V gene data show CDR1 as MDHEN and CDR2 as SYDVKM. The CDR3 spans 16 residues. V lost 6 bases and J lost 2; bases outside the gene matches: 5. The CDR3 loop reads CASSPGLAGGQETQYF. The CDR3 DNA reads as TGTGCCAGCAGCCCAGGACTAGCGGGAGGACAAGAGACCCAGTACTTC.

The CDR3 bases are TGTGCCATTACCAGGGGGGAAGCTTTCTTT. This codes for CAITRGEAFF. The rearrangement links TRBV19 to TRBJ1-1; 7 bases fit TRBD1. Germline V CDR1 and CDR2: LNHDA, SQIVND (reference sequence). V gave up 10 bases and J gave up 8 bases; unmatched junction bases: 4. This CDR3 spans 10 amino acids. The whole variable domain, filled in from reference TRBV19 and TRBJ1-1, reads DGGITQSPKYLFRKEGQNVTLSCEQNLNHDAMYWYRQDPGQGLRLIYYSQIVNDFQKGDIAEGYSVSREKKESFPLTVTSAQKNPTAFYLCAITRGEAFFGQGTRLTVV.

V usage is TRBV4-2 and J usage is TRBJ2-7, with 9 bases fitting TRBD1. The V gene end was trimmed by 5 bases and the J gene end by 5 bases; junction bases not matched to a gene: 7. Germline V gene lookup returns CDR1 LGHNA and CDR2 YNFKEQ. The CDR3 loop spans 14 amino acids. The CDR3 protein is CASSSRDRVHEQYF. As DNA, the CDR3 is TGTGCCAGCAGCTCCCGGGACAGGGTCCACGAGCAGTACTTC.

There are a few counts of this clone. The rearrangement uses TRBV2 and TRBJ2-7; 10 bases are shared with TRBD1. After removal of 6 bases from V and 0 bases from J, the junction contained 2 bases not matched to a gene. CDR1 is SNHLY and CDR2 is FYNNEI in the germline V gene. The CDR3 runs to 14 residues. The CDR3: CASRDRGASYEQYF. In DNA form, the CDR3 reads TGTGCCAGCAGGGACAGGGGGGCCTCCTACGAGCAGTACTTC.